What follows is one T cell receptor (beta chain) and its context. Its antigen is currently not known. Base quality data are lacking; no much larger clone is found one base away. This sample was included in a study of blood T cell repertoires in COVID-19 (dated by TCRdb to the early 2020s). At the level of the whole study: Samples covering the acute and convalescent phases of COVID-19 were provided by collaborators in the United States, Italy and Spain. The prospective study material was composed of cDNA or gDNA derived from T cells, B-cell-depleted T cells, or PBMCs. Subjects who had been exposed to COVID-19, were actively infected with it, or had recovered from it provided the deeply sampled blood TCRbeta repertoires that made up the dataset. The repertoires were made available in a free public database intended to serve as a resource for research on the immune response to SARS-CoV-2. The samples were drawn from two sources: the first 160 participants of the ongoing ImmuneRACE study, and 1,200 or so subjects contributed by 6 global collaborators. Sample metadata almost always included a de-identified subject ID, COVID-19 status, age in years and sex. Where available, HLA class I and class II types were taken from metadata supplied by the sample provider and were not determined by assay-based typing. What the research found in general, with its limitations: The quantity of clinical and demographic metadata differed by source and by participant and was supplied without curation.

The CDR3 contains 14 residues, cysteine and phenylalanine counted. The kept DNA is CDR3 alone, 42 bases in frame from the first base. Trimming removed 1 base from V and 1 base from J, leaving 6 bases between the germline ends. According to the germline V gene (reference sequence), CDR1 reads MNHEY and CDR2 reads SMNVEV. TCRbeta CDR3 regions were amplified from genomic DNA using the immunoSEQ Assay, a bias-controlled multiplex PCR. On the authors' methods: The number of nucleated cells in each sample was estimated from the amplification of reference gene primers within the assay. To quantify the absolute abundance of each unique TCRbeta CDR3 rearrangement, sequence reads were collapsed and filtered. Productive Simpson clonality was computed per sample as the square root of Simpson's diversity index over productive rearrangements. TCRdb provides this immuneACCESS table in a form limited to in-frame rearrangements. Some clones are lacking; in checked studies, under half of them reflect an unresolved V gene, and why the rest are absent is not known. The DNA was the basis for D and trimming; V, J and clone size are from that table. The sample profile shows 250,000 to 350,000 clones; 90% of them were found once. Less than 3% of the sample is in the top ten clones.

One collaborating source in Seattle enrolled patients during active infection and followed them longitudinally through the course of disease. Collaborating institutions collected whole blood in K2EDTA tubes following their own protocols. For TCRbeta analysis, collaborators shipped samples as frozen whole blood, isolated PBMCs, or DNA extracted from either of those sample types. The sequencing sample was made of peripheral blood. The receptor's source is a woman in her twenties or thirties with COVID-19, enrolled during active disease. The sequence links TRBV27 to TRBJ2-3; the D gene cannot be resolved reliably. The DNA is TGTGCCAGCAGTTTATTCCCCGGCACAGATACGCAGTATTTT. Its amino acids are CASSLFPGTDTQYF.